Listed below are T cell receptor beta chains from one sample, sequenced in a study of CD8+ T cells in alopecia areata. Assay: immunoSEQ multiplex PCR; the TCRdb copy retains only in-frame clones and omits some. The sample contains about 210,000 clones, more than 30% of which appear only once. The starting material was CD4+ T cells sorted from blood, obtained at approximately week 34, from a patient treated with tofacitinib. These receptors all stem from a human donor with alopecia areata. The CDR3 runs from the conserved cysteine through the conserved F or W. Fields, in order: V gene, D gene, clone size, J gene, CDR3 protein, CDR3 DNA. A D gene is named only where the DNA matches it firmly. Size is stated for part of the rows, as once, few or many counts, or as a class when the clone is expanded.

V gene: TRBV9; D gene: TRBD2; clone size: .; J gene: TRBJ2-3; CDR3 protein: CASSTRLAGDTQYF; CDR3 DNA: TGTGCCAGCAGCACCAGACTAGCAGGAGATACGCAGTATTTT
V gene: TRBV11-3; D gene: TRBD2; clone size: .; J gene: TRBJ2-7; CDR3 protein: CASSRTGGAYEQYF; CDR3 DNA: TGTGCCAGCAGCCGCACGGGGGGAGCTTACGAGCAGTACTTC
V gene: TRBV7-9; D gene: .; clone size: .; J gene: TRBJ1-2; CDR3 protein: CASSLIAANYGYTF; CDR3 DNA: TGTGCCAGCAGCTTAATAGCGGCTAACTATGGCTACACCTTC
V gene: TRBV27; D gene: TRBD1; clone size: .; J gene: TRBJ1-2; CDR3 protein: CASSPRNPGQGYGYTF; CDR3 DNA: TGTGCCAGCAGCCCTAGAAATCCGGGACAGGGCTATGGCTACACCTTC
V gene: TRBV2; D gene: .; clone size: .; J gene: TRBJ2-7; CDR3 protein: CASSAGRLTYEQYF; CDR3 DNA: TGTGCCAGCAGTGCGGGCAGATTAACCTACGAGCAGTACTTC
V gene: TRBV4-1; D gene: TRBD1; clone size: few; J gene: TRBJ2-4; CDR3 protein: CASSQDPSDRGMNIQYF; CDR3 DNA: TGCGCCAGCAGCCAAGACCCATCGGACAGGGGGATGAACATTCAGTACTTC
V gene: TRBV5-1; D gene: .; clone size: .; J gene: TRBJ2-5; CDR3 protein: CASSSGPGRETQYF; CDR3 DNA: TGCGCCAGCAGCTCGGGTCCGGGGAGAGAGACCCAGTACTTC
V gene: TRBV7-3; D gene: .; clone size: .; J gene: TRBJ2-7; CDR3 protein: CASSLGTASSYEQYF; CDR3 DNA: TGTGCCAGCAGCTTAGGGACCGCGAGCTCCTACGAGCAGTACTTC
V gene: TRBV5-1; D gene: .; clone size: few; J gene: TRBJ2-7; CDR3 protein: CASSLGPIGSYEQYF; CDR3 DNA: TGCGCCAGCAGCTTGGGGCCTATCGGGTCCTACGAGCAGTACTTC
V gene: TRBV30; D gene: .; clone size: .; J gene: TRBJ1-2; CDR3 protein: CAWSPPGQGSYGYTF; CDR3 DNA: TGTGCCTGGAGCCCGCCCGGACAAGGGAGCTATGGCTACACCTTC
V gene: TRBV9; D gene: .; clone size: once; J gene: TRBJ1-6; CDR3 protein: CASSTGTARGSPLHF; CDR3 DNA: TGTGCCAGCAGCACCGGGACGGCCCGGGGTTCACCCCTCCACTTT
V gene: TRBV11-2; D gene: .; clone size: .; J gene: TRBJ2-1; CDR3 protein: CASSILQVEQFF; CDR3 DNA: TGTGCCAGCAGCATATTACAGGTCGAACAGTTCTTC
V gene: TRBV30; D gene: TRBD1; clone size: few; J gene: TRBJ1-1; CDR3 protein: CAWSSPGGLNTEAFF; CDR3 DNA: TGTGCCTGGAGTTCCCCAGGGGGGTTGAACACTGAAGCTTTCTTT
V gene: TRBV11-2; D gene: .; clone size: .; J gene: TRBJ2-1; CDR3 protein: CASSFTDAGPSYNEQFF; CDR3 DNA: TGTGCCAGCAGCTTCACCGATGCGGGGCCCTCCTACAATGAGCAGTTCTTC
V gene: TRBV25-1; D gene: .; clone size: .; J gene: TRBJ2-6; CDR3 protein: CASSDSRGANVLTF; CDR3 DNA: TGTGCCAGCAGTGATTCCCGTGGGGCCAACGTCCTGACTTTC
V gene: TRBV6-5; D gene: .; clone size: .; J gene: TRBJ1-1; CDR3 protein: CASSRRRGASTEAFF; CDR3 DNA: TGTGCCAGCAGTAGAAGGCGGGGGGCAAGCACTGAAGCTTTCTTT